The rows below give T cell receptor beta chains drawn from one sample of a study of blood T cell dynamics during melanoma immunotherapy. Measured with immunoSEQ multiplex PCR; TCRdb has only the in-frame clones, and not every one. The table shows 4,300 or so clones, with 88% occurring only once. The specimen comprised blood, sampled from a patient treated with checkpoint blockade. All receptors come from a human donor with melanoma. Each CDR3 is given without its conserved first and last residue. For some rows the clone size is stated as once, few or many, or as a class when expanded; others skip it.

TRBJ2-4	NA	TRBV19	ASTNYQREGTKNIQY
TRBJ1-1	NA	TRBV9	ASSVEQNTEAF
TRBJ1-4	NA	TRBV18	ASSPLRGLDEKLF
TRBJ2-1	NA	TRBV9	ASSVGPSSDNEQF
TRBJ1-3	NA	TRBV7-8	ASSPPGKGNTIY
TRBJ1-2	NA	TRBV14	ASSQDLGGGYT
TRBJ1-5	NA	TRBV7-8	ASSSKQGITHQPQH
TRBJ1-1	once	TRBV5-1	ASSWTLTGANTEAF
TRBJ1-2	few	TRBV5-6	ASSRRTGTSYT
TRBJ1-5	NA	TRBV19	ASSINRQPNQPQH
TRBJ2-7	NA	TRBV6-1	ASFTHIGRYEQY
TRBJ1-1	NA	TRBV27	ASRPWTGTEAF
TRBJ2-1	NA	TRBV7-3	ASSLEPGPSLVQF
TRBJ1-1	NA	TRBV2	ASTPDGNTEAF
TRBJ1-1	NA	TRBV5-1	ASSLALLGYTEAF
TRBJ2-7	once	TRBV18	ASSPGVEQY
TRBJ2-2	NA	TRBV5-5	ASSSGTGRTGELF
TRBJ2-2	NA	TRBV5-1	ASRAGTYTGELF
TRBJ1-6	NA	TRBV2	ASSVGGGGNSPLH
TRBJ2-3	NA	TRBV7-2	ASSSLTRREGTDTQY
TRBJ2-7	NA	TRBV10-3	AISKDRGDYEQY
TRBJ2-7	NA	TRBV14	ASSPGLGEQY
TRBJ1-4	NA	TRBV6-5	ASRLDRVREKLF
TRBJ2-3	few	TRBV7-3	ASSLWGGGSGSSDTQY
TRBJ2-3	NA	TRBV5-4	ASSSRFGQDRTDTQY
TRBJ2-1	NA	TRBV7-6	ASSLEGGGNSYNEQF
TRBJ2-6	NA	TRBV5-1	ASSLAGTGGNSGANVLT
TRBJ2-6	NA	TRBV4-2	ASSQGARTSGANVLT
TRBJ2-7	NA	TRBV18	ASSPTGQGTYEQY
TRBJ1-4	few	TRBV2	ASSVLGNEKLF
TRBJ2-2	NA	TRBV28	AALGPRDTGELF
TRBJ1-2	NA	TRBV28	ASSASTNYGYT
TRBJ2-5	NA	TRBV7-8	ATGVGGSSSGIFETQY
TRBJ2-7	NA	TRBV11-3	ASSPREGAHEQY
TRBJ2-3	once	TRBV9	ASSKTSGRVTDTQY
TRBJ2-3	NA	TRBV6-1	ASSRTVDTQY
TRBJ2-7	NA	TRBV11-3	ASSLGGAVGYEQY
TRBJ2-2	NA	TRBV5-1	ASTPLPTAGELF
TRBJ1-1	NA	TRBV7-2	ASRHRVTMNTEAF
TRBJ2-1	NA	TRBV15	ATSREVGEQF
TRBJ2-3	NA	TRBV14	ASSQGSYRGSPDTDTQY
TRBJ2-7	NA	TRBV7-2	ASSLEGTGLNEQY
TRBJ1-1	NA	TRBV11-2	ASRPGLLTEDTEAF
TRBJ1-2	NA	TRBV6-1	ASSDTGAGYGYT
TRBJ2-7	NA	TRBV15	ATSSDSYEQY
TRBJ2-5	NA	TRBV7-9	ASSSPVSRDLGQETQY
TRBJ1-5	NA	TRBV29-1	SVGGGSNQPQH
TRBJ2-7	NA	TRBV2	ASSLHAYEQY
TRBJ2-3	NA	TRBV28	ASSLGRTSGRAGADTQY
TRBJ1-6	NA	TRBV6-5	ASTPGQGFSPLH
TRBJ2-5	NA	TRBV19	ASSTGLGGWETQY
TRBJ2-7	NA	TRBV7-8	ASSSRDSPYEQY
TRBJ2-3	NA	TRBV5-5	ASALASRGIGTQY
TRBJ1-6	few	TRBV5-4	ASSSDFYGSPLH
TRBJ2-6	NA	TRBV7-3	ASSLETSGANVLT
TRBJ2-3	NA	TRBV11-2	ASSLAGGGTDTQY
TRBJ1-2	NA	TRBV19	ASRQRTGVYYGYT
TRBJ1-5	few	TRBV30	AWSVRQRASNQPQH
TRBJ2-5	NA	TRBV11-2	ASSLGTGQETQY